This T cell receptor beta chain was obtained from a study of blood T cell repertoires in COVID-19. Turning to the study itself: Material from acute and convalescent COVID-19 was sourced from the United States, Italy and Spain. From T cells, B-cell-depleted T cells, or PBMCs came the material, which was cDNA or gDNA.

This clone was picked up a small number of times. In germline, CDR1 is MGHDK, CDR2 SYGVNS. This CDR3 contains 16 residues. With V trimmed by 6 bases and J by 5 bases, 7 bases remained unmatched. As handled by the study authors: Quantification of nucleated cells was approximated via reference gene primer amplification. The assay was immunoSEQ multiplex PCR, and TCRdb's table has in-frame clones only and misses some. That table is the source of V, J and clone size, and D and trimming were worked out from the DNA. The table records 95,000 to 150,000 clones, 75% to 85% of them present only once. The sequence was collected from a human donor in a cohort sampled during active COVID-19. The sequenced sample consisted of peripheral blood. The J gene is TRBJ2-2, the V gene TRBV25-1, with 12 bases aligning to TRBD1. Written as DNA, the CDR3 is TGTGCCAGCAGCGGGTCGGGACAGGGGGCAACCGGGGAGCTGTTTTTT. Translation gives CASSGSGQGATGELFF.